This T cell receptor beta chain stems from a study of T cell changes during pregnancy in multiple sclerosis. Method: immunoSEQ multiplex PCR; TCRdb's copy keeps in-frame clones and lacks some. The sample has roughly 100,000 clones, less than 95% seen once. Only a few counts were recorded for this clone. The CDR3 covers 15 residues. CDR1 SEHNR and CDR2 FQNEAQ come from the germline V gene (reference sequence). Trimming stripped 5 bases from V and 7 bases from J, with 15 bases between. The sequences come from peripheral blood, collected after pregnancy. The sequence came from a female donor with multiple sclerosis, enrolled in a pregnancy study. This chain uses TRBV7-9 with TRBJ1-6, with no clear D. The CDR3 sequence: CASSTTGSQNSPLHF. For the CDR3, the DNA is TGTGCCAGCAGCACGACCGGGAGCCAAAATTCACCCCTCCACTTT.